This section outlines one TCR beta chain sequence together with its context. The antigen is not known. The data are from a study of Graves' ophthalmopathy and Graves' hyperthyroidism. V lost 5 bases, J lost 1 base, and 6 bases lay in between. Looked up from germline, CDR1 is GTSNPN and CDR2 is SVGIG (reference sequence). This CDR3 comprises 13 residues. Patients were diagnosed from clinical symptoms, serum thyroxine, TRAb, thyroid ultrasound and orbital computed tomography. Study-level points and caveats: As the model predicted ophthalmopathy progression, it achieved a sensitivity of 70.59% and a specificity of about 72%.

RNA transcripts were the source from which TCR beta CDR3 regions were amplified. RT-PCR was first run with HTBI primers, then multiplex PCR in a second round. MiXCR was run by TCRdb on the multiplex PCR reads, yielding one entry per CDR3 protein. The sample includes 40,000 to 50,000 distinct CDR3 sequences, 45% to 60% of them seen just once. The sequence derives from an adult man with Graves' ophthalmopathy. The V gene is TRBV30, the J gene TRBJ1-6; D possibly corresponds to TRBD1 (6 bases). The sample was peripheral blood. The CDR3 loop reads CAWGQSYNSPLHF. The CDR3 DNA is TGTGCCTGGGGACAGTCCTATAATTCACCCCTCCACTTT.